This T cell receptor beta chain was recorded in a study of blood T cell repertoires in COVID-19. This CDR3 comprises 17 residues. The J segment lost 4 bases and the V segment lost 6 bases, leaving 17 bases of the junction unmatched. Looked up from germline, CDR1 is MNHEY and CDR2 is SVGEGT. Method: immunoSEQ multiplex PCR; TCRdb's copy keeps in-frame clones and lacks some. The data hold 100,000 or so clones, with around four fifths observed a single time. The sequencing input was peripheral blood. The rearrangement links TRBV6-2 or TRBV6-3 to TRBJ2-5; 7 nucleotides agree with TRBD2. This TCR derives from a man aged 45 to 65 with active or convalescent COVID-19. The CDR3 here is CASSRNLADLPGETQYF. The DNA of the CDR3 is TGTGCCAGCAGCCGTAATCTAGCGGACCTACCGGGAGAGACCCAGTACTTC.